Given below is one T cell receptor beta chain in context. CDR1 is MNHNS and CDR2 is SASEGT in the germline V gene. The CDR3 is made up of 14 amino acids. V was pared by 1 base and J by 0 bases, with 4 bases between. The source of the sample is a study of blood T cell repertoires in COVID-19. The overall study: COVID-19 samples, acute and convalescent, were from the United States, Italy and Spain. Nucleic acid was either cDNA or gDNA, and it came from T cells, B-cell-depleted T cells, or PBMCs.

Per the authors' pipeline: Estimation of nucleated cell counts was performed using reference gene primer amplification. The protocol was immunoSEQ multiplex PCR, while the TCRdb copy is restricted to in-frame clones and leaves out a portion. That table supplies the V and J calls and clone size; D and trimming were determined from the DNA. The data contain under 150,000 clones, 80% to 90% of them singletons. Material for sequencing was peripheral blood. The sequence derives from a woman between 45 and 60 years old with acute or convalescent COVID-19. This sequence joins TRBV6-1 and TRBJ1-3; D remains unclear. Here the CDR3 DNA reads TGTGCCAGCAGTGAAGTCTCCTCTGGAAACACCATATATTTT. As protein: CASSEVSSGNTIYF.